The TCR beta chain described here comes from a study of type 1 regulatory T cells. Study summary: This in vitro CD4 product, T-allo10, is enriched for Tr1 cells and alloantigen-specific.

There are a few counts of this clonotype. Its antigen is not identified. The CDR3 runs to 14 residues. The V end was cut by 5 bases, the J end by 9 bases, with 17 bases between. The V gene's germline CDR1 is SGHVS and CDR2 FNYEAQ. TCRdb re-called the reads through MiXCR, storing one row per CDR3 protein. The sample shows 25,000 or so distinct CDR3 sequences, more than 45% of them seen only once. This chain links TRBV7-6 with TRBJ1-5; weak D call: TRBD1 (5 bases). The sequencing input was cultured T cells, either the whole culture or a sorted T cell fraction (not recorded which). The clonotype was recovered from a human donor in good health. The CDR3 region is CASSQGPTFPPQHF. The CDR3 DNA is TGTGCCAGCAGCCAGGGCCCCACGTTCCCGCCCCAGCATTTT.